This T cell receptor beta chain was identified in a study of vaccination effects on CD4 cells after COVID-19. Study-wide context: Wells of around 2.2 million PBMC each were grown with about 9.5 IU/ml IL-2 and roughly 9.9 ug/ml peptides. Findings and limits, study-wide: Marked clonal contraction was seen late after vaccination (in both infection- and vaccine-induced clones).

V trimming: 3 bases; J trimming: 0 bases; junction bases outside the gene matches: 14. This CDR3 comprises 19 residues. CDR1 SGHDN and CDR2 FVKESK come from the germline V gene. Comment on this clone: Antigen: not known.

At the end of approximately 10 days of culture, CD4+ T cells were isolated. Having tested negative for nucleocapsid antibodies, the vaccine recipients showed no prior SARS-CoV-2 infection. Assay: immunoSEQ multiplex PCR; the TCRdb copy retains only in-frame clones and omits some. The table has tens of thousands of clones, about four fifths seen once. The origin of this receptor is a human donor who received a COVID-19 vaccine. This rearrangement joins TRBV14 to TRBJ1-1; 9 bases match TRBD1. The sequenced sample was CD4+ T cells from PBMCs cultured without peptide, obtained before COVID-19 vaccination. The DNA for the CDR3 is TGTGCCAGCAGCCAGGACCCCGCGGGACAGGGCTTTTTGAACACTGAAGCTTTCTTT. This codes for CASSQDPAGQGFLNTEAFF.